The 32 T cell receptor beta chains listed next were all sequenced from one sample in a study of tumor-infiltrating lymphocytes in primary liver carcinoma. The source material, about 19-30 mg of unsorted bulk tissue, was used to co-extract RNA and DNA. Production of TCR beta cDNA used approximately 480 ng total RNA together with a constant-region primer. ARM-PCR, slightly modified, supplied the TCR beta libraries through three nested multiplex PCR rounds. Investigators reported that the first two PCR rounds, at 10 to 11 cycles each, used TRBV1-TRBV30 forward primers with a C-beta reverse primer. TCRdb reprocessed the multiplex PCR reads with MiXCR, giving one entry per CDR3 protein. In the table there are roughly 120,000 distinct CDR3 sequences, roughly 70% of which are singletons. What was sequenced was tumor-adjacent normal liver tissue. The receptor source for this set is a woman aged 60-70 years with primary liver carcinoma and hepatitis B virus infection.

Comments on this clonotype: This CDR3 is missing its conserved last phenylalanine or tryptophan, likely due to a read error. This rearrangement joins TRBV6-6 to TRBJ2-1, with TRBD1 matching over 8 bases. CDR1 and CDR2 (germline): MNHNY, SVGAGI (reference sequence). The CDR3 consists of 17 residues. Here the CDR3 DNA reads TGTGCCGGCAGGATTCGTGGGGGTACAGGGGGTCGAGATGAGCAGTTCCTC. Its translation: CAGRIRGGTGGRDEQFL.

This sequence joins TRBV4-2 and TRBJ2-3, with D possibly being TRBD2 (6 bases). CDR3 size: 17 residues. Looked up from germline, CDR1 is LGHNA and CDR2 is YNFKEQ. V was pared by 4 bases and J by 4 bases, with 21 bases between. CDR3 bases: TGTGCCAGCAGCCTTCCGGGACTTGCGGATTTCTCAGATACGCAGTATTTT. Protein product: CASSLPGLADFSDTQYF.

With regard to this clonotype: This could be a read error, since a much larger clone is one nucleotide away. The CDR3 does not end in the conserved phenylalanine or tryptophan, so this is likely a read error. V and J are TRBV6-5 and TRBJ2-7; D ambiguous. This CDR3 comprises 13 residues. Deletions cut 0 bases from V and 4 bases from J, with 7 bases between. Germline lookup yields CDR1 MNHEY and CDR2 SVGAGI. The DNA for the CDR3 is TGTGCCAGCAGTTACTCGATGGAGTACGAGCAGTACCTC. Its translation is CASSYSMEYEQYL.

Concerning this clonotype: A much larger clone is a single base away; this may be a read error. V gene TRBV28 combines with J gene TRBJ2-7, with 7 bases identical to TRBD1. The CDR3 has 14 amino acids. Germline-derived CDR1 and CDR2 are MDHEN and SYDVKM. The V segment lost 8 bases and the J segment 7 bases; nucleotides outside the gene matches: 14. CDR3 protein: CASGSRGRSREQYF. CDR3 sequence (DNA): TGTGCCAGCGGTTCGAGGGGGCGATCCAGGGAGCAGTACTTC.

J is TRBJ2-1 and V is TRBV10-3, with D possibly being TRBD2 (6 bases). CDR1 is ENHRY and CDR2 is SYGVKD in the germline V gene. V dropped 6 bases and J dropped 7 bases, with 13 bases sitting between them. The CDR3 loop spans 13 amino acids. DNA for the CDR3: TGTGCCATCAGCGGGAGTCCAGAGAATGAGCAGTTCTTC. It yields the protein CAISGSPENEQFF.

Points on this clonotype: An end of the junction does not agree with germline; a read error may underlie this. The chain's CDR3 is CVSSRRSSGTGELFF. CDR3 coding DNA: TGTGTCAGCAGCCGCAGGAGTAGCGGAACCGGGGAACTGTTTTTT. This chain links TRBV11-2 with TRBJ2-2; perhaps TRBD2 as D (6 bases). There are 15 residues in the CDR3. CDR1 SGHAT and CDR2 FQNNGV come from the germline V gene.

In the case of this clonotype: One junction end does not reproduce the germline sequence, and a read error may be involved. The CDR3 sequence: CASTLGGTRELFF. As DNA, the CDR3 is TGTGCCAGCACCCTAGGGGGCACCAGGGAGCTGTTTTTT. The J gene is TRBJ2-2, the V gene TRBV28, with TRBD1 matching over 7 bases. The CDR3 is 13 amino acids. CDR1 and CDR2 (germline): MDHEN, SYDVKM.

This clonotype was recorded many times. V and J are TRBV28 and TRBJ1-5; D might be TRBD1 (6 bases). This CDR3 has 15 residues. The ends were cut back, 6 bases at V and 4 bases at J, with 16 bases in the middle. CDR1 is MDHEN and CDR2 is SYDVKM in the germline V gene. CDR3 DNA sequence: TGTGCCAGCAGAAATCACGGGCAGGGGAATCAGCCCCAGCATTTT. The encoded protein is CASRNHGQGNQPQHF.

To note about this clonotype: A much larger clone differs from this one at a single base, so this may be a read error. The CDR3 loop is CASSPPTSGYSTDTQYF. CDR3 nucleotides: TGTGCCAGCAGTCCACCGACTAGCGGGTATAGCACAGATACGCAGTATTTT. The J gene is TRBJ2-3, the V gene TRBV28; 10 bases are a match to TRBD2. V was pared by 5 bases and J by 0 bases, with 8 bases of the junction left unmatched. The germline V gene has CDR1 MDHEN and CDR2 SYDVKM. The CDR3 is 17 residues long.

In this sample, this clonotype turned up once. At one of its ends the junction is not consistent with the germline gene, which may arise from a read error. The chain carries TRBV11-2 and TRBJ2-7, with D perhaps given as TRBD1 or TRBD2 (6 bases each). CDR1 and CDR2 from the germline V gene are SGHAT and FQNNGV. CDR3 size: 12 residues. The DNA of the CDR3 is TGTGCCAGCAGTCCCGGGGGCTACGAGCATTACTTC. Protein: CASSPGGYEHYF.

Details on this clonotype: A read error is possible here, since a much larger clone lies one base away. The CDR3 region has the DNA TGCGCCAGCAGCTCTTCTGGGGCCAACGTCCTGGCTTTC. Its protein is CASSSSGANVLAF. This rearrangement joins TRBV5-1 to TRBJ2-6; tentative D call: TRBD1 (5 bases). The germline V gene has CDR1 SGHRS and CDR2 YFSETQ. CDR3 length: 13 amino acids.

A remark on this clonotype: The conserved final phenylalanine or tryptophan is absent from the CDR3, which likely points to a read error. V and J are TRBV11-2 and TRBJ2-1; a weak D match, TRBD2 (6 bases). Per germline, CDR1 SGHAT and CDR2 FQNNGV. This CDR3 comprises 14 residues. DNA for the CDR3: TGTGCTAGCAGCTTGGGACTCCTATACAAAGAGCAGTTCTTG. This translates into CASSLGLLYKEQFL.

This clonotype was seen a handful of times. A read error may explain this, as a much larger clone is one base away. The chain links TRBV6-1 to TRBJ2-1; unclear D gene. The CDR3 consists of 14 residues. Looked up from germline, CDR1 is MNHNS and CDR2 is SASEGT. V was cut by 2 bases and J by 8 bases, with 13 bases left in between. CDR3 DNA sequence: TGTGCCAGCAGTGAAAGGGTTGTGTGGGATGAGCAGTTCTTC. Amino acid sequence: CASSERVVWDEQFF.

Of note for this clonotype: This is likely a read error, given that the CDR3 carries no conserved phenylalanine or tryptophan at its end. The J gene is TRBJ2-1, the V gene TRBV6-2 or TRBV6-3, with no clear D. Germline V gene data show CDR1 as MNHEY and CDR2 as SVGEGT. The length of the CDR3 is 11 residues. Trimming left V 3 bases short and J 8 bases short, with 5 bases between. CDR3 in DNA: TGTGCCAGCAGTTATGGGTATGAGCAGTTCCTC. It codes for CASSYGYEQFL.

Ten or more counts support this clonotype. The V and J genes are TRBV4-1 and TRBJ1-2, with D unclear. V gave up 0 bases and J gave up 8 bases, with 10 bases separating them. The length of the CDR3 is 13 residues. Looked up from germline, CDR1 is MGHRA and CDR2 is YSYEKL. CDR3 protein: CASSQDGYEGYTF. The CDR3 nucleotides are TGCGCCAGCAGCCAAGACGGGTATGAGGGCTACACCTTC.

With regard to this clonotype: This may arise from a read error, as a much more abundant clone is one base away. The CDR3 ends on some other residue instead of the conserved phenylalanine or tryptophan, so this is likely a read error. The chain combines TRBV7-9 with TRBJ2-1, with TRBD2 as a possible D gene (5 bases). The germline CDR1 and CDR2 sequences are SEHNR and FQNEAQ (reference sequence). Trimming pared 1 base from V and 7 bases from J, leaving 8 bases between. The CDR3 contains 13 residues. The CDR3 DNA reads TGTGCCAGCAGCTTAGACTCGGGGAATGAGCAGTTCCTC. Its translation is CASSLDSGNEQFL.

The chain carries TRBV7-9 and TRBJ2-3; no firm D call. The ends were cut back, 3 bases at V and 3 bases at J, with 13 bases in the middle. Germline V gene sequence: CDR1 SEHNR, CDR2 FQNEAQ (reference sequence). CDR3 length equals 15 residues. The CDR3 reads CASSFGPGGTDTQYF. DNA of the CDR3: TGTGCCAGCAGCTTTGGACCGGGTGGAACAGATACGCAGTATTTT.

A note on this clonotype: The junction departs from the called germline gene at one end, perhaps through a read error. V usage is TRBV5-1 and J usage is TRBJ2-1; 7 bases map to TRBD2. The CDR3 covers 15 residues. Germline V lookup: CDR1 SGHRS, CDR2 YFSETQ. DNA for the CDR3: TGCGCCAGCAACTTGGGGGGGGACGGCATCAATGAGCAGTTCTTC. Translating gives CASNLGGDGINEQFF.

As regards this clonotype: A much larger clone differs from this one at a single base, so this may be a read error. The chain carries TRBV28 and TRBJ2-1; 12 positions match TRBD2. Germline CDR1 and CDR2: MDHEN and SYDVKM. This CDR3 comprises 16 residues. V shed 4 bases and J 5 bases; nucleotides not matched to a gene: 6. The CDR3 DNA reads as TGTGCCAGCAGTTCAACGGGACTAGCGGGCCACAATGAGCAGTTCTTC. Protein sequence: CASSSTGLAGHNEQFF.

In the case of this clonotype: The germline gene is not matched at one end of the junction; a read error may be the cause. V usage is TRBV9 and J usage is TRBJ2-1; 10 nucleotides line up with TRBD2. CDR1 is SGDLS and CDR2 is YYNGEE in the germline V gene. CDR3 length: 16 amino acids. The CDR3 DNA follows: TGTGCCAGCAGCGATTTAGCGGGAGGATCCTACAATGAGGAGTTCTTC. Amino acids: CASSDLAGGSYNEEFF.

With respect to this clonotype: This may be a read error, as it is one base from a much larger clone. The CDR3, as DNA: TGTGCCAGCAGTCCACAGGGTTTGGGATTCCGGGAGACCCAGTACTTC. This encodes CASSPQGLGFRETQYF. V gene TRBV12-3 or TRBV12-4 combines with J gene TRBJ2-5; a weak D match, TRBD1 (6 bases). The CDR3 runs 16 residues. The germline V and J ends were trimmed by 5 bases and 5 bases, with 21 bases remaining between them.

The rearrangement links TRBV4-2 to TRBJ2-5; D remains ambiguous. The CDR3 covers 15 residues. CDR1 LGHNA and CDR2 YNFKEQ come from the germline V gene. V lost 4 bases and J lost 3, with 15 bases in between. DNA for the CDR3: TGTGCCAGCAGCCTTGGAACTGGTTCCGAAGAGACCCAGTACTTC. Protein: CASSLGTGSEETQYF.

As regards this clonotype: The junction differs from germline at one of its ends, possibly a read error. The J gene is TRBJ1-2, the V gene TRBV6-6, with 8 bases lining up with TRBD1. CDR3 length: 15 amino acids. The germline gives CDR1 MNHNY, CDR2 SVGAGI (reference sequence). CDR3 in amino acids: CASSFPYGTGYGHTF. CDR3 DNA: TGTGCCAGTAGTTTCCCATACGGGACAGGCTATGGCCACACCTTC.

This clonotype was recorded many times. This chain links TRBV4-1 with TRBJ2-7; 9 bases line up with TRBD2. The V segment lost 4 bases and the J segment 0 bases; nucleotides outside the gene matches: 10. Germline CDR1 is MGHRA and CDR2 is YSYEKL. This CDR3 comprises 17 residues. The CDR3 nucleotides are TGCGCCAGCAGCCGAGGAATAGCGGGAGACCTCTCCTACGAGCAGTACTTC. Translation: CASSRGIAGDLSYEQYF.

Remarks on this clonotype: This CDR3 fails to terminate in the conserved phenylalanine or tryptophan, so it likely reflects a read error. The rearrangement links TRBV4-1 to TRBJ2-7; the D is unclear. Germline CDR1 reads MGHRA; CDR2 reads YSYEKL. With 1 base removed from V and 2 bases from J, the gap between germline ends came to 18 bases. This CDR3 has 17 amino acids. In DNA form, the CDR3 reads TGCGCCAGCAGCCAAGGCCGCGGCGGAGTTGGGACCTACGAGCAGTACCTC. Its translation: CASSQGRGGVGTYEQYL.

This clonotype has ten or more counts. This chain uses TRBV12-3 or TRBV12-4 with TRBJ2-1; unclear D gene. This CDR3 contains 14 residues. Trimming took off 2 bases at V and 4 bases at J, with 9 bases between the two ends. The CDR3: CASSLTLGYNEQFF. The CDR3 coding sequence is TGTGCCAGCAGTTTAACTCTGGGATACAATGAGCAGTTCTTC.

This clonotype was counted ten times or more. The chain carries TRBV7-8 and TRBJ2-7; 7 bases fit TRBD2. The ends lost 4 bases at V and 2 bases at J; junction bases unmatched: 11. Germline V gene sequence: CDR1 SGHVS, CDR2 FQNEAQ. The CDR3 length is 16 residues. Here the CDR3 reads CASSSPGGLGAYEQYF. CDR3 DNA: TGTGCCAGCAGCTCACCGGGAGGTTTAGGGGCCTACGAGCAGTACTTC. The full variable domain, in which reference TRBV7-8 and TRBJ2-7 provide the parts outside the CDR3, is GAGVSQSPRYKVAKRGQDVALRCDPISGHVSLFWYQQALGQGPEFLTYFQNEAQLDKSGLPSDRFFAERPEGSVSTLKIQRTQQEDSAVYLCASSSPGGLGAYEQYFGPGTRLTVT.

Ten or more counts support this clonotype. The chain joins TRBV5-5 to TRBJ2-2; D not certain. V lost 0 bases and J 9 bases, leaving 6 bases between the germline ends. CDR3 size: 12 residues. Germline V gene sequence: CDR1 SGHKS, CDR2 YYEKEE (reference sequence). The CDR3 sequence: CASSLVTRELFF. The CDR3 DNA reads TGTGCCAGCAGCTTGGTTACACGGGAGCTGTTTTTT.

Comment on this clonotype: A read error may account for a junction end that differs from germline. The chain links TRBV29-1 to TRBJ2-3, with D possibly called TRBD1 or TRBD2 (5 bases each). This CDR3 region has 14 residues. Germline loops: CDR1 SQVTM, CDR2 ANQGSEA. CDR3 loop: CSVVGDGVSDTHNF. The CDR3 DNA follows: TGCAGCGTTGTGGGGGATGGAGTGAGTGATACGCACAATTTT.

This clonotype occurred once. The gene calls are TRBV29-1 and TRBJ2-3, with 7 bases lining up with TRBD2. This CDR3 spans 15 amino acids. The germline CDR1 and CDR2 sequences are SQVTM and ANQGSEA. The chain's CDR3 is CSTLTSQHSTDTQYF. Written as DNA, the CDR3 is TGCAGTACCTTGACTAGCCAGCATTCCACAGATACGCAGTATTTT.

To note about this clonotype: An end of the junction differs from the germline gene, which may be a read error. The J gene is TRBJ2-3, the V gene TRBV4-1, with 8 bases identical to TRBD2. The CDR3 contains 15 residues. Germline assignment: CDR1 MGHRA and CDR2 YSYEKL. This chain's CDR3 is CASSQGTRSTDTQYF. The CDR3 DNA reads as TGCGCAAGCAGCCAGGGGACTAGGAGCACAGATACGCAGTATTTT.

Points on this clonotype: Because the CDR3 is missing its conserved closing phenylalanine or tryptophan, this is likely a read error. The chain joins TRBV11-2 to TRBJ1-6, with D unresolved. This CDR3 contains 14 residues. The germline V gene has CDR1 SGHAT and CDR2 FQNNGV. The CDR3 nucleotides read TGTGTCAGCAGCTTAGACCCGGCCAATTCACCCCTCCACATT. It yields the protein CVSSLDPANSPLHI.